These 4 T cell receptor beta chains were all obtained from the same sample, sequenced in a study of cytomegalovirus exposure and HLA in healthy donors. The PCR was carried out with 60 Vbeta primers and 13 Jbeta primers. Assay used: immunoSEQ multiplex PCR; TCRdb lists only in-frame clones, some missing. The sample holds approximately 100,000 clones. Sequencing used PBMCs. These receptors were collected from a man aged 50 to 60 in good health and CMV-seronegative.

J is TRBJ1-1 and V is TRBV11-3, with a tentative D call TRBD1 (6 bases). V was cut by 2 bases and J by 4 bases, with 14 bases left in between. Germline V gene sequence: CDR1 SGHNT, CDR2 YENEEA. This CDR3 contains 15 residues. The CDR3 DNA is TGTGCCAGCAGCTTAAGACTGGTGGGGGCCACTGAAGCTTTCTTT. Encoded protein: CASSLRLVGATEAFF.

The V and J genes are TRBV29-1 and TRBJ1-4; no clear D. Trimming removed 3 bases from V and 8 bases from J, with 13 bases in between. Per the germline V gene, CDR1 is SQVTM and CDR2 is ANQGSEA. This CDR3 comprises 13 residues. The CDR3 sequence: CSVEAGDEEKLFF. CDR3 coding DNA: TGCAGCGTTGAGGCCGGGGATGAAGAAAAACTGTTTTTT.

The chain couples TRBV9 to TRBJ2-3, with 8 bases fitting TRBD1. Germline CDR1 is SGDLS and CDR2 is YYNGEE. The CDR3 consists of 15 residues. The V gene end was trimmed by 0 bases and the J gene end by 0 bases; junction bases not matched to a gene: 0. Here the CDR3 reads CASSVGQGSTDTQYF. The CDR3 DNA is TGTGCCAGCAGCGTAGGACAGGGGAGCACAGATACGCAGTATTTT.

The rearrangement uses TRBV19 and TRBJ2-2; D perhaps matches TRBD1 (5 bases). V gave up 3 bases and J gave up 0 bases, with 20 bases separating them. The CDR3 runs to 19 residues. CDR1 LNHDA and CDR2 SQIVND come from the germline V gene (reference sequence). CDR3 amino acids: CASSIRLGPIRANTGELFF. The CDR3 nucleotides read TGTGCCAGTAGTATCCGTTTGGGGCCGATTCGCGCGAACACCGGGGAGCTGTTTTTT.